What follows are 8 T cell receptor beta chains derived from one specimen sequenced in a study of blood T cell repertoires in COVID-19. Data came from immunoSEQ multiplex PCR; TCRdb stores just in-frame clones and leaves some out. The table lists approximately 220,000 clones, around 91% of them singletons. Sequencing was done on a sample of PBMCs or T cells enriched from blood (not recorded which). The receptors derive from a man aged 25 to 45 who had been exposed to COVID-19.

The rearrangement joins TRBV4-1 to TRBJ2-2, with D unclear. Germline CDR1 MGHRA, CDR2 YSYEKL. V lost 3 bases, J lost 0 bases, and 14 bases lay in between. The CDR3 contains 17 residues. In DNA, the CDR3 is TGCGCCAGCAGCCATCCTATCGGTGAGGCGAACACCGGGGAGCTGTTTTTT. Translating gives CASSHPIGEANTGELFF.

V usage is TRBV12-3 or TRBV12-4 and J usage is TRBJ1-1, with a possible D match to TRBD1 (6 bases). CDR3 length equals 12 residues. V was pared by 5 bases and J by 7 bases, with 11 bases between. CDR3 protein: CASSRGEGEAFF. As DNA, the CDR3 is TGTGCCAGCAGTAGGGGGGAGGGTGAAGCTTTCTTT.

The rearrangement links TRBV15 to TRBJ1-2, with 9 bases lining up with TRBD1. Per germline, CDR1 LNHNV and CDR2 YYDKDF (reference sequence). The CDR3 loop spans 16 amino acids. V was pared by 5 bases and J by 6 bases, with 13 bases of the junction left unmatched. CDR3 amino acids: CATSRRQGVNKDGYTF. The CDR3 DNA sequence: TGTGCCACCAGCCGCCGACAGGGGGTGAACAAGGATGGCTACACCTTC.

The CDR3 DNA reads as TGTGCCAGCAGCTTAAATCTAGCCCAGGAGGAAAAACTGTTTTTT. Protein sequence: CASSLNLAQEEKLFF. The chain is built from TRBV7-2 and TRBJ1-4; no reliable D call. CDR1 and CDR2 from the germline V gene are SGHTA and FQGNSA. V was cut by 2 bases and J by 8 bases, with 15 bases left in between. This CDR3 has 15 amino acids.

The DNA for the CDR3 is TGTGCCAGCGCGTTTCAGGGCTACGAGCAGTACTTC. Protein sequence: CASAFQGYEQYF. The V call is TRBV19, the J call TRBJ2-7; perhaps TRBD1 as D (5 bases). The CDR3 has 12 residues. Trimming pared 9 bases from V and 3 bases from J, leaving 12 bases between. Looked up from germline, CDR1 is LNHDA and CDR2 is SQIVND (reference sequence).

The chain couples TRBV6-2 or TRBV6-3 to TRBJ2-5; TRBD1 might be the D (5 bases). Germline CDR1 MNHEY, CDR2 SVGEGT. This CDR3 comprises 13 residues. Trimming stripped 5 bases from V and 7 bases from J, with 14 bases between. The CDR3 nucleotides are TGTGCCAGCAGTCTCGTGGGGCTGTTGACCCAGTACTTC. It specifies CASSLVGLLTQYF.

CDR3 in amino acids: CASSRVLAGGQYF. For the CDR3, the DNA is TGCGCCAGCAGCCGGGTACTAGCGGGGGGCCAGTACTTC. V gene TRBV4-1 combines with J gene TRBJ2-5, with 12 positions matching TRBD2. This CDR3 comprises 13 residues. Losses at the gene ends were 4 bases for V and 10 bases for J; bases not matched to a gene: 4. The germline V gene has CDR1 MGHRA and CDR2 YSYEKL.

V is TRBV5-1 and J is TRBJ1-5; the match to TRBD1 covers 7 bases. Per the germline V gene, CDR1 is SGHRS and CDR2 is YFSETQ. Trimming took 2 bases from V and 5 from J; bases not matched to a gene: 7. The length of the CDR3 is 15 residues. The CDR3 region has the DNA TGCGCCAGCAGCTTCTCCGGGGACAGATATCAGCCCCAGCATTTT. Its translation is CASSFSGDRYQPQHF.